Presented here are 28 T cell receptor beta chains from one specimen sequenced in a study of breast tumors, draining lymph nodes, adjacent tissues. TCRdb re-called the multiplex PCR reads through MiXCR, storing one row per CDR3 protein. The sample holds tens of thousands of distinct CDR3 sequences, under 45% seen once. Sequenced input: breast tumor tissue. The receptors were sampled from a female donor with breast cancer. Some clones in this sample may be carry-over from other donors' samples.

Concerning this clonotype itself: Because the CDR3 is missing its conserved closing phenylalanine or tryptophan, this is likely a read error. No DNA is shown, since the ends of the CDR3 on it are uncertain; the CDR3 is the one TCRdb lists. This rearrangement joins TRBV7-2 to TRBJ2-5; the table assigns TRBD2, which was not confirmed against the DNA. Germline V gene lookup returns CDR1 SGHTA and CDR2 FQGNSA. The CDR3 is 15 amino acids long, termini counted. The CDR3 sequence is CASSLTWDFQETQHL.

The rearrangement uses TRBV9 and TRBJ2-3, with D uncertain. Trimming cost V 4 bases and J 2 bases, with 17 bases left between them. The CDR3 length is 16 residues. Germline CDR1 SGDLS, CDR2 YYNGEE. CDR3 protein: CASSLSSGEHTDTQYF. DNA for the CDR3: TGTGCCAGCAGCTTATCCAGTGGTGAGCACACAGATACGCAGTATTTT.

This clonotype was counted at least ten times. Here the CDR3 reads CASSLAGPYEKLFF. CDR3 nucleotides: TGTGCCAGCAGCTTGGCGGGGCCTTATGAAAAACTGTTTTTT. The chain combines TRBV5-8 with TRBJ1-4; a weak D match, TRBD1 (5 bases). V was cut by 0 bases and J by 6 bases, with 9 bases left in between. The CDR3 covers 14 residues. Germline CDR1 and CDR2: SGHTS and YDEGEE. Variable domain in full (rest from reference TRBV5-8 and TRBJ1-4): EAGVTQSPTHLIKTRGQQATLRCSPISGHTSVYWYQQALGLGLQFLLWYDEGEERNRGNFPPRFSGRQFPNYSSELNVNALELEDSALYLCASSLAGPYEKLFFGSGTQLSVL.

This sequence joins TRBV5-1 and TRBJ1-1; no reliable D call. This CDR3 has 14 residues. The germline gives CDR1 SGHRS, CDR2 YFSETQ. V was cut by 0 bases and J by 8 bases, with 14 bases left in between. The CDR3 DNA reads as TGCGCCAGCAGCTTGGGAGGCCAGTTCTTGGAAGCTTTCTTT. Its translation: CASSLGGQFLEAFF. The complete variable domain, with remaining parts taken from reference TRBV5-1 and TRBJ1-1, reads KAGVTQTPRYLIKTRGQQVTLSCSPISGHRSVSWYQQTPGQGLQFLFEYFSETQRNKGNFPGRFSGRQFSNSRSEMNVSTLELGDSALYLCASSLGGQFLEAFFGQGTRLTVV.

The rearrangement joins TRBV29-1 to TRBJ1-5; perhaps TRBD1 as D (5 bases). V was shortened by 3 bases and J by 6 bases, with 24 bases between the two germline ends. CDR3 size: 17 residues. Germline V gene sequence: CDR1 SQVTM, CDR2 ANQGSEA. The DNA of the CDR3 is TGCAGCGTTGACAGACAAATCTCCGGGGGGGAGGGTCAGCCCCAGCATTTT. Translating gives CSVDRQISGGEGQPQHF.

This clonotype was found a few times. A much larger clone lies a single base off, so this may be a read error. The chain uses TRBV6-6 and TRBJ2-7; no clear D. V was trimmed by 5 bases and J by 4 bases, leaving 9 bases between them. This CDR3 comprises 12 residues. The germline V gene has CDR1 MNHNY and CDR2 SVGAGI (reference sequence). This CDR3 reads CASSPSIYEQYF. The DNA of the CDR3 is TGTGCCAGCAGTCCTAGTATTTACGAGCAGTACTTC.

Remarks on this clonotype: This sequence may be a read error, since a much larger clone differs from it by one base. This chain links TRBV24-1 with TRBJ2-1; D tentatively reads TRBD1 or TRBD2 (5 bases each). Germline CDR1 reads KGHDR; CDR2 reads SFDVKD. Trimming left V 3 bases short and J 7 bases short, with 18 bases between. CDR3 length: 16 residues. This CDR3 reads CATSDNVGAGRNEQFF. CDR3 coding DNA: TGTGCCACCAGTGATAATGTCGGGGCAGGGAGAAATGAGCAGTTCTTC.

The V and J genes are TRBV20-1 and TRBJ2-7; D unclear. This CDR3 is 15 amino acids long. V dropped 5 bases and J dropped 4 bases, with 21 bases sitting between them. Germline V CDR1 and CDR2: DFQATT, SNEGSKA (reference sequence). The CDR3 nucleotides read TGCAGTGCTGCTGACTCCGGTCGAAGCGATTACGAGCAGTACTTC. Its translation: CSAADSGRSDYEQYF.

This clonotype showed up many times. A clone one base away is much larger, so this may be a read error. The V and J genes are TRBV6-1 and TRBJ2-7, with 7 nucleotides matching TRBD1. The CDR3 runs to 15 residues. Per germline, CDR1 MNHNS and CDR2 SASEGT. V was pared by 5 bases and J by 5 bases, with 12 bases of the junction left unmatched. The CDR3 coding sequence is TGTGCCAGCAGTCAAATTCAGACAGGGATCGACGAGCAGTACTTC. Translating gives CASSQIQTGIDEQYF.

The CDR3 protein is CSVERRDSEQFF. DNA of the CDR3: TGCAGCGTAGAGCGGAGGGACAGTGAGCAGTTCTTC. The chain carries TRBV20-1 and TRBJ2-1; D perhaps matches TRBD1 (7 bases). CDR3 length equals 12 residues. Germline loops: CDR1 DFQATT, CDR2 SNEGSKA (reference sequence).

Details on this clonotype: The junction departs from the called germline gene at one end, perhaps through a read error. V is TRBV4-2 and J is TRBJ1-5; 8 bases agree with TRBD1. The CDR3 sequence is 16 residues long. In germline, CDR1 is LGHNA, CDR2 YNFKEQ. CDR3 coding DNA: TGTGCCAGCAGCCTTGGTCCGGACAGGGACAATGAGCCCCAGCATTTT. Translating it yields CASSLGPDRDNEPQHF.

The rearrangement joins TRBV2 to TRBJ1-3; D uncertain. V shed 0 bases and J shed 3 bases, with 9 bases lying between them. Germline CDR1 and CDR2: SNHLY and FYNNEI. This CDR3 has 15 amino acids. CDR3 region: CASSEALALGNTIYF. DNA of the CDR3: TGTGCCAGCAGTGAAGCGCTGGCCCTTGGAAACACCATATATTTT.

This clonotype was observed many times. This rearrangement joins TRBV20-1 to TRBJ2-1; 9 nucleotides agree with TRBD2. Germline CDR1 DFQATT, CDR2 SNEGSKA (reference sequence). V gave up 5 bases and J gave up 9 bases; unmatched junction bases: 17. The CDR3 contains 16 residues. The CDR3 nucleotides read TGCAGTGCTGGAGCTGCTAGCGGGAATCGGGATAGTGAGCAGTTCTTC. This encodes CSAGAASGNRDSEQFF.

This clonotype was counted only a few times. A read error may be the cause here, since a much bigger clone is one base away. No conserved phenylalanine or tryptophan ends this CDR3, so it is likely a read error. V usage is TRBV7-9 and J usage is TRBJ2-1; the D is unclear. The CDR3 runs to 14 residues. Trimming shortened V by 5 bases and J by 3 bases, and 11 bases separated the two germline ends. Germline-derived CDR1 and CDR2 are SEHNR and FQNEAQ (reference sequence). CDR3 amino acids: CASSMGSSYNEQFL. The CDR3 bases are TGTGCCAGCAGCATGGGAAGCAGCTACAATGAGCAGTTCCTC.

This clonotype was recorded many times. The V and J genes are TRBV7-3 and TRBJ2-3, with TRBD1 identical over 9 bases. With V trimmed by 4 bases and J by 0 bases, 11 bases remained unmatched. CDR3 size: 18 residues. Germline-derived CDR1 and CDR2 are SGHTA and FQGTGA. The CDR3 loop reads CASSSRSDRGQSTDTQYF. In nucleotides, the CDR3 is TGTGCCAGCAGCTCAAGATCGGACAGGGGACAGAGCACAGATACGCAGTATTTT.

The gene calls are TRBV7-2 and TRBJ2-7; TRBD2 matches 9 bases. The CDR3 runs 14 residues. The V gene end was trimmed by 4 bases and the J gene end by 5 bases; junction bases not matched to a gene: 6. Per the germline V gene, CDR1 is SGHTA and CDR2 is FQGNSA. This CDR3 reads CASSSPGLAHEQYF. DNA of the CDR3: TGTGCCAGCAGCTCCCCGGGACTAGCTCACGAGCAGTACTTC. Variable domain in full (rest from reference TRBV7-2 and TRBJ2-7): GAGVSQSPSNKVTEKGKDVELRCDPISGHTALYWYRQSLGQGLEFLIYFQGNSAPDKSGLPSDRFSAERTGGSVSTLTIQRTQQEDSAVYLCASSSPGLAHEQYFGPGTRLTVT.

This clonotype has a count of ten or more. The CDR3 nucleotides read TGTGCCAGCAGTGAGCCTACACTAGCGGGAGGGCGGGGCACAGATACGCAGTATTTT. Amino acids: CASSEPTLAGGRGTDTQYF. The chain links TRBV6-1 to TRBJ2-3; 13 nucleotides match TRBD2. Per germline, CDR1 MNHNS and CDR2 SASEGT. Losses at the gene ends were 3 bases for V and 1 base for J; bases not matched to a gene: 10. The CDR3 contains 19 residues.

Ten or more counts support this clonotype. V gene TRBV11-3 combines with J gene TRBJ2-7; TRBD2 agrees at 8 bases. There are 16 residues in the CDR3. V lost 1 base to trimming and J lost 2 bases; unmatched junction nucleotides: 7. Germline CDR1 reads SGHNT; CDR2 reads YENEEA. This CDR3 is CASSLGGGGNPYEQYF. The CDR3 DNA reads TGTGCCAGCAGCTTAGGCGGCGGGGGGAATCCCTACGAGCAGTACTTC. Full variable domain (remainder filled in from reference TRBV11-3 and TRBJ2-7): EAGVVQSPRYKIIEKKQPVAFWCNPISGHNTLYWYLQNLGQGPELLIRYENEEAVDDSQLPKDRFSAERLKGVDSTLKIQPAELGDSAVYLCASSLGGGGNPYEQYFGPGTRLTVT.

There are many counts of this clonotype. The rearrangement uses TRBV12-5 and TRBJ2-7; no reliable D call. The germline V and J ends were trimmed by 8 bases and 6 bases, with 11 bases remaining between them. CDR3 length: 11 amino acids. In germline, CDR1 is LGHNT, CDR2 FRNRAP. The CDR3 DNA follows: TGTGCTAGTAGTCCTGCGTCCGAGCAGTACTTC. This translates into CASSPASEQYF.

This clonotype was found a few times. The chain recombines TRBV9 with TRBJ2-3, with 7 nucleotides matching TRBD2. The CDR3 has 16 residues. V lost 6 bases to trimming and J lost 2 bases; unmatched junction nucleotides: 12. Germline CDR1 SGDLS, CDR2 YYNGEE. CDR3 loop: CASTGRTRALTDTQYF. In nucleotides, the CDR3 is TGTGCCAGCACCGGAAGGACTAGAGCCCTCACAGATACGCAGTATTTT.

There are many counts of this clonotype. The rearrangement joins TRBV5-8 to TRBJ1-5; TRBD1 agrees at 7 bases. V lost 4 bases to trimming and J lost 7 bases; unmatched junction nucleotides: 11. CDR1 is SGHTS, CDR2 YDEGEE, per germline. The CDR3 is 15 amino acids. CDR3 loop: CASSSRQGEKQPQHF. CDR3 DNA sequence: TGTGCCAGCAGCAGCCGACAGGGAGAAAAACAGCCCCAGCATTTT.

The table lists this clonotype with many counts. The chain recombines TRBV19 with TRBJ2-1; D is perhaps TRBD2 (6 bases). Per germline, CDR1 LNHDA and CDR2 SQIVND (reference sequence). The CDR3 loop spans 16 amino acids. V was cut by 1 base and J by 0 bases, with 10 bases left in between. CDR3 nucleotide sequence: TGTGCCAGTAGTATAGTTGGACTATCCTCCTACAATGAGCAGTTCTTC. Protein: CASSIVGLSSYNEQFF.

The genes are TRBV7-4 and TRBJ2-3; D is perhaps TRBD2 (6 bases). This CDR3 contains 14 residues. V lost 1 base and J lost 14, with 19 bases in between. Germline CDR1 and CDR2: SGHVT and SQSDAQ. CDR3 DNA: TGTGCCAGCAGCTTAGGGGCGGAGGGCGGTGGGGGGTATTTT. As protein: CASSLGAEGGGGYF.

This clonotype has only one observation. The CDR3 carries no conserved terminal phenylalanine or tryptophan, so it likely arises from a read error. This chain connects TRBV2 to TRBJ1-5, with 9 bases aligning to TRBD1. With V trimmed by 4 bases and J by 6 bases, 4 bases remained unmatched. CDR1 and CDR2 from the germline V gene are SNHLY and FYNNEI. The CDR3 has 14 amino acids. CDR3 amino acids: CASSGTGASQPQHI. For the CDR3, the DNA is TGTGCCAGCAGTGGGACAGGGGCGAGTCAGCCCCAGCATATT.

This clonotype was counted at least ten times. The genes are TRBV15 and TRBJ2-1; D might be TRBD1 or TRBD2, each matching 5 bases. V was shortened by 1 base and J by 4 bases, with 8 bases between the two germline ends. Germline CDR1 reads LNHNV; CDR2 reads YYDKDF (reference sequence). The CDR3 sequence is 14 residues long. In DNA form, the CDR3 reads TGTGCCACCAGCAGAGGTGGGGGATACAATGAGCAGTTCTTC. As protein: CATSRGGGYNEQFF.

There are a few counts of this clonotype. This chain links TRBV4-1 with TRBJ2-5, with 9 nucleotides matching TRBD2. V shed 4 bases, J shed 1 base, and the junction held 7 bases outside the gene matches. Germline CDR1 reads MGHRA; CDR2 reads YSYEKL. The CDR3 is made up of 16 amino acids. Here the CDR3 reads CASSPSSGSFQETQYF. The DNA for the CDR3 is TGCGCCAGCAGCCCCAGTAGCGGGAGTTTCCAAGAGACCCAGTACTTC.

The sample holds a few counts of this clonotype. Given a much more abundant clone one base away, this may be a read error. The chain joins TRBV6-2 or TRBV6-3 to TRBJ1-5; a weak D match, TRBD1 (6 bases). CDR3 length equals 15 residues. Germline CDR1 reads MNHEY; CDR2 reads SVGEGT. V dropped 6 bases and J dropped 0 bases, with 12 bases sitting between them. The CDR3 nucleotides are TGTGCCAGCAGCCCACAGGGCTATAGCAATCAGCCCCAGCATTTT. Translating gives CASSPQGYSNQPQHF.

This clonotype was found many times. The V gene is TRBV20-1, the J gene TRBJ2-4; D is ambiguous. The CDR3 is 12 residues long. V was pared by 7 bases and J by 5 bases, with 12 bases between. CDR1 and CDR2 (germline): DFQATT, SNEGSKA (reference sequence). The CDR3 loop is CSGTSSQNIQYF. CDR3 sequence (DNA): TGCAGTGGGACCTCTTCCCAAAACATTCAGTACTTC.